The rows below give T cell receptor beta chains drawn from one sample of a study of blood T cell repertoires in COVID-19. Generated by immunoSEQ multiplex PCR, the TCRdb table keeps only in-frame clones and is missing some. Of about 200,000 clones listed, roughly 90% are singletons. Sequences were obtained from peripheral blood. These receptors came from a man aged 50 to 59 with acute or convalescent COVID-19. The CDR3 runs from the conserved cysteine through the conserved F or W. A D gene is named only where the DNA matches it firmly. Clone size appears in some rows only: once, few, many, or a class for an expanded clone.

TRBV27	TRBJ2-1	NA	NA	TGTGCCAGCAGCGTCACCCGGGATGGCAATGAGCAGTTCTTC	CASSVTRDGNEQFF
TRBV18	TRBJ2-1	TRBD2	NA	TGTGCCAGCTCACCGGGACTAGCGGGACCCTCCTACAATGAGCAGTTCTTC	CASSPGLAGPSYNEQFF
TRBV28	TRBJ1-2	NA	few	TGTGCCAGCAGTTTAGTACAAACGACTAACTATGGCTACACCTTC	CASSLVQTTNYGYTF
TRBV7-9	TRBJ2-3	TRBD2	once	TGTGCCAGCAGCCCCGGGAGGGGCCCAGATACGCAGTATTTT	CASSPGRGPDTQYF
TRBV11-2	TRBJ2-3	TRBD1	NA	TGTGCCAGCAGCCCACCTCAGGCCAGGGGGCGGGGAGATACGCAGTATTTT	CASSPPQARGRGDTQYF
TRBV2	TRBJ2-1	TRBD1	NA	TGTGCCAGCAGCCTTACCCAGGGGGAATACAATGAGCAGTTCTTC	CASSLTQGEYNEQFF
TRBV4-1	TRBJ1-5	TRBD1	NA	TGCGCCAGTAACGACAGGGCCCGAAGCAATCAGCCCCAGCATTTT	CASNDRARSNQPQHF
TRBV9	TRBJ1-1	NA	once	TGTGCCAGCAGCGTAGGAGGGGAGGGATACACTGAAGCTTTCTTT	CASSVGGEGYTEAFF
TRBV14	TRBJ1-1	NA	NA	TGTGCCAGCAGCCAAGACCGAGGGCGGGCCAGACCGGCTGAAGCTTTCTTT	CASSQDRGRARPAEAFF
TRBV28	TRBJ2-1	NA	NA	TGTGCCAGCAGCTCCTCGCTAGATCTGTTCTTC	CASSSSLDLFF
TRBV3-1/TRBV3-2	TRBJ2-1	NA	NA	TGTGCCAGCAGCCCGCGGGACCCCTACAATGAGCAGTTCTTC	CASSPRDPYNEQFF
TRBV18	TRBJ2-1	TRBD1	NA	TGTGCCAGCTCACCAGGCCCGGGACAGGGGGTTCAGTTCTTC	CASSPGPGQGVQFF
TRBV18	TRBJ2-2	TRBD2	NA	TGTGCCAGCTCACCACCGGGACTAGCGGGACGCAACACCGGGGAGCTGTTTTTT	CASSPPGLAGRNTGELFF
TRBV30	TRBJ2-7	NA	NA	TGTGCCTGGAAAGGGAGTGTCGAGCAGTACTTC	CAWKGSVEQYF
TRBV11-2	TRBJ2-5	NA	NA	TGTGCCAGCAGCTTAAGACTCATAGCGGAGGGGGAGACCCAGTACTTC	CASSLRLIAEGETQYF
TRBV11-2	TRBJ2-7	TRBD1	NA	TGTGCCAGCAGCTCCGGGACAGGTGTTTACGAGCAGTACTTC	CASSSGTGVYEQYF
TRBV5-1	TRBJ2-7	TRBD2	NA	TGCGCCAGCAGCTTGGAACTAGCGGTCTCCTACGAGCAGTACTTC	CASSLELAVSYEQYF
TRBV19	TRBJ2-4	TRBD2	NA	TGTGCCAGTAGTATTTACGGGGGGGCGGGAAACATTCAGTACTTC	CASSIYGGAGNIQYF
TRBV6-5	TRBJ1-2	TRBD1	NA	TGTGCCAGCAGTTATACAGGGGGCTCGGGCTACACCTTC	CASSYTGGSGYTF
TRBV28	TRBJ2-4	TRBD1	NA	TGTGCCAGCAGGGCCGGGACAGGGCAAGCGAACATTCAGTACTTC	CASRAGTGQANIQYF
TRBV5-1	TRBJ1-4	NA	NA	TGCGCCAGCAGCTTGATAGAGGGATATAATGAAAAACTGTTTTTT	CASSLIEGYNEKLFF
TRBV4-2	TRBJ2-5	TRBD2	NA	TGTGCCAGCAGCCAAGATGATAGCGGGGGGGAGACCCAGTACTTC	CASSQDDSGGETQYF
TRBV7-2	TRBJ1-5	NA	NA	TGTGCCAGCAGCTTAGTCGAGGGTACGGGGAATCAGCCCCAGCATTTT	CASSLVEGTGNQPQHF
TRBV19	TRBJ2-5	TRBD1	NA	TGTGCCAGTAGTATTAGGGACAGGGCACTAGAGACCCAGTACTTC	CASSIRDRALETQYF
TRBV20-1	TRBJ1-1	NA	NA	TGCAGTGCTAGGCTGGGAGTTGAAGCTTTCTTT	CSARLGVEAFF
TRBV5-4	TRBJ1-2	TRBD1	NA	TGTGCCAGCAGCTTTAGGTCGACAGGGGGTGGCTACACCTTC	CASSFRSTGGGYTF
TRBV11-2	TRBJ2-3	NA	NA	TGTGCCAGCAGGAAACAGGAATCTAGCACAGATACGCAGTATTTT	CASRKQESSTDTQYF